This entry concerns a single TCR beta chain. The data derive from a study of T cell changes during pregnancy in multiple sclerosis. The assay was immunoSEQ multiplex PCR, and TCRdb's table has in-frame clones only and misses some. Of tens of thousands of clones listed, around 94% are singletons. V lost 5 bases to trimming and J lost 0 bases, with 8 bases between them. The CDR3 is made up of 15 amino acids. Germline CDR1 and CDR2: SGHAT and FQDESV (reference sequence). This receptor was taken from a female donor with multiple sclerosis, enrolled in a pregnancy study. The sequenced sample was CD4+ T cells from peripheral blood mononuclear cells, obtained in the first trimester of pregnancy. The V call is TRBV11-1, the J call TRBJ1-6; no reliable D call. The CDR3 nucleotides read TGTGCCAGCAGCAAAGACATCTCCTATAATTCACCCCTCCACTTT. Translating it yields CASSKDISYNSPLHF.